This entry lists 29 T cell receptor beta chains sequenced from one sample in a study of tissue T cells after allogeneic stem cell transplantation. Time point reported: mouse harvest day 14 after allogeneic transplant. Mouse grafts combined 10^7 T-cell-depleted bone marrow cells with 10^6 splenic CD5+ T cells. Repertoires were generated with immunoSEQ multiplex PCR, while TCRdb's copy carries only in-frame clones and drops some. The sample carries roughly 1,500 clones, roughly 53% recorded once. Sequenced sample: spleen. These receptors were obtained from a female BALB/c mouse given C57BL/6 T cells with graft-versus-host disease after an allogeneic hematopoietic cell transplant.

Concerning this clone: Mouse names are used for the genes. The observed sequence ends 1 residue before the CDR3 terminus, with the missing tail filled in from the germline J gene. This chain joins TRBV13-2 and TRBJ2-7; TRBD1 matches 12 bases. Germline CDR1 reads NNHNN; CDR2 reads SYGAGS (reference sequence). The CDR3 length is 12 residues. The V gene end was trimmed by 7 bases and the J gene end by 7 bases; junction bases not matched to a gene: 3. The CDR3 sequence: CASRDRGQEQYF. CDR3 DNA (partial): TGTGCCAGCAGGGACAGGGGGCAAGAACAGTAC.

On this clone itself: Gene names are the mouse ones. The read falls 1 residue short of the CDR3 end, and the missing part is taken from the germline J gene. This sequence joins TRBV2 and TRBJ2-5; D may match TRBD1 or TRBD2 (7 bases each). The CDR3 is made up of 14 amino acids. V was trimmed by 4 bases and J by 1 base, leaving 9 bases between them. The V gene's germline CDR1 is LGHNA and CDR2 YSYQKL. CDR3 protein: CASSPGGHQDTQYF. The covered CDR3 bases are TGTGCCAGCAGCCCAGGGGGGCACCAAGACACCCAGTAC.

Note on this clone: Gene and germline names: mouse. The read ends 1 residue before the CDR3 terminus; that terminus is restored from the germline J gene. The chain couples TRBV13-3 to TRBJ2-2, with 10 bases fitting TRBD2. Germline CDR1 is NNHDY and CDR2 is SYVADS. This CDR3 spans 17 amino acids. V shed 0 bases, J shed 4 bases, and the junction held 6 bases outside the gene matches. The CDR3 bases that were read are TGTGCCAGCAGTGATGGTCTGGGGGGGCGAGGCACCGGGCAGCTCTAC. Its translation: CASSDGLGGRGTGQLY. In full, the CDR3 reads CASSDGLGGRGTGQLYF.

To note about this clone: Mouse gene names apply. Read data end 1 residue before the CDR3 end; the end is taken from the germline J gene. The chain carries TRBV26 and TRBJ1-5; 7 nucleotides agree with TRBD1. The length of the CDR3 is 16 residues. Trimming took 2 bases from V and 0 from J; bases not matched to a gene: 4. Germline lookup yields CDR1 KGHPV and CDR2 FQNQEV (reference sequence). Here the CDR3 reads CASSLGDRYNNQAPLF. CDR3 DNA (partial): TGTGCCAGCAGTCTGGGGGACAGATATAACAACCAGGCTCCGCTT. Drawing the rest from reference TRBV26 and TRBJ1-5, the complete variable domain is NSKVIQTPRYLVKGQGQKAKMRCIPEKGHPVVFWYQQNKNNEFKFLINFQNQEVLQQIDMTEKRFSAECPSNSPCSLEIQSSEAGDSALYLCASSLGDRYNNQAPLFGEGTRLSVL.

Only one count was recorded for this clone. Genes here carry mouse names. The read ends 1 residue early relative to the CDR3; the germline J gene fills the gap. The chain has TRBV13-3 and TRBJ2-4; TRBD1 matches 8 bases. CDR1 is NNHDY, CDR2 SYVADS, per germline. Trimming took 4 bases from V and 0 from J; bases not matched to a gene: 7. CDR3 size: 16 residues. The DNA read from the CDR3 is TGTGCCAGCAGTTCCGGACAGGGCTCTAGTCAAAACACCTTGTAC. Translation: CASSSGQGSSQNTLY. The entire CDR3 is CASSSGQGSSQNTLYF.

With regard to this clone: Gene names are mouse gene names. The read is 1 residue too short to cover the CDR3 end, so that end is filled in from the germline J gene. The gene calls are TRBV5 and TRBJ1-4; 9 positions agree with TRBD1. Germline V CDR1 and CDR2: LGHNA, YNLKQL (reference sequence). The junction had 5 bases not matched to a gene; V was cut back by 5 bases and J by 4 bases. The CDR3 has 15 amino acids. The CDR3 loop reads CASSSRQGVNERLFF. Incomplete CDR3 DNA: TGTGCCAGCAGCTCCCGACAGGGGGTCAACGAAAGATTATTT.

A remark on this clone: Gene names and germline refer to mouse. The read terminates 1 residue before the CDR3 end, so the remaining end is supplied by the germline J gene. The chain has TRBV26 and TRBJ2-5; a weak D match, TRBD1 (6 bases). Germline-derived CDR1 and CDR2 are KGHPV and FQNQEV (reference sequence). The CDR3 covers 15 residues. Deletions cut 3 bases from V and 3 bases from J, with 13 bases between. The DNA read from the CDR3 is TGTGCCAGCAGTCTTGCCGGGACAAGACAAGACACCCAGTAC. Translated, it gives CASSLAGTRQDTQY. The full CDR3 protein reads CASSLAGTRQDTQYF. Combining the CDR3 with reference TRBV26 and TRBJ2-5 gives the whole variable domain NSKVIQTPRYLVKGQGQKAKMRCIPEKGHPVVFWYQQNKNNEFKFLINFQNQEVLQQIDMTEKRFSAECPSNSPCSLEIQSSEAGDSALYLCASSLAGTRQDTQYFGPGTRLLVL.

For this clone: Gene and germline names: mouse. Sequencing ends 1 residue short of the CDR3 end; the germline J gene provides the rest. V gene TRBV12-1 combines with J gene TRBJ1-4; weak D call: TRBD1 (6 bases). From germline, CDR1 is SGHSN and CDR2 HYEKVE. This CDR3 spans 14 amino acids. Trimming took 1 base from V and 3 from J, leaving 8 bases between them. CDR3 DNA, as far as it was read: TGTGCCAGCTCTCTTGGGACAACCAACGAAAGATTATTT. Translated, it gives CASSLGTTNERLF. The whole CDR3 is CASSLGTTNERLFF.

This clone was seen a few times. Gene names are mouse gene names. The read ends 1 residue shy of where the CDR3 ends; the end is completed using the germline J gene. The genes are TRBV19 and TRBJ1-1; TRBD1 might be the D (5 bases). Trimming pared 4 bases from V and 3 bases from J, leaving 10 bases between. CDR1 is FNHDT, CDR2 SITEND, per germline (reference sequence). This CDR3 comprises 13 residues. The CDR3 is CASSGGGDTEVFF. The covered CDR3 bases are TGTGCCAGCAGTGGGGGAGGGGACACAGAAGTCTTC. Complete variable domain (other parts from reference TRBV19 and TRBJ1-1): GGIITQTPKFLIGQEGQKLTLKCQQNFNHDTMYWYRQDSGKGLRLIYYSITENDLQKGDLSEGYDASREKKSSFSLTVTSAQKNEMAVFLCASSGGGDTEVFFGKGTRLTVV.

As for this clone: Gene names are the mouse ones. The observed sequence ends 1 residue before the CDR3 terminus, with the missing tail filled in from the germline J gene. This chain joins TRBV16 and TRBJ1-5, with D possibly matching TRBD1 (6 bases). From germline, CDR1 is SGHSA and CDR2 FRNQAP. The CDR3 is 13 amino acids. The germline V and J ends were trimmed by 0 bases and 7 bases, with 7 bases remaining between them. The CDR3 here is CASSLDRGQAPLF. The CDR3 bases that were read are TGTGCAAGCAGCTTAGACAGGGGACAGGCTCCGCTT. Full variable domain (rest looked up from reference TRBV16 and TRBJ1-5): NAGVIQTPRHKVTGKGQEATLWCEPISGHSAVFWYRQTIVQGLEFLTYFRNQAPIDDSGMPKERFSAQMPNQSHSTLKIQSTQPQDSAVYLCASSLDRGQAPLFGEGTRLSVL.

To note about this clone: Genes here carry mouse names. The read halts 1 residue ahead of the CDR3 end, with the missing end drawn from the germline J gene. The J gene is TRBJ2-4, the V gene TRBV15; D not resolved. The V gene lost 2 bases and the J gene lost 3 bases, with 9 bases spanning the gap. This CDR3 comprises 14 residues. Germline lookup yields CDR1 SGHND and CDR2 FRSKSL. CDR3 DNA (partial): TGTGCCAGCAGTTTAACCGGGTTCCAAAACACCTTGTAC. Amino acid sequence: CASSLTGFQNTLY. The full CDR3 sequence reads CASSLTGFQNTLYF.

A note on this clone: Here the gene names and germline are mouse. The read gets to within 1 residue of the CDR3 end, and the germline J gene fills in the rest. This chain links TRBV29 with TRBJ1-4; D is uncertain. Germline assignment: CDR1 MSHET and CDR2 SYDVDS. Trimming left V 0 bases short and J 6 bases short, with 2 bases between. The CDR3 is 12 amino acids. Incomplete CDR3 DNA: TGTGCTAGCAGTTTATCAGACGAAAGATTATTT. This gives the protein CASSLSDERLF. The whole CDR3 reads CASSLSDERLFF.

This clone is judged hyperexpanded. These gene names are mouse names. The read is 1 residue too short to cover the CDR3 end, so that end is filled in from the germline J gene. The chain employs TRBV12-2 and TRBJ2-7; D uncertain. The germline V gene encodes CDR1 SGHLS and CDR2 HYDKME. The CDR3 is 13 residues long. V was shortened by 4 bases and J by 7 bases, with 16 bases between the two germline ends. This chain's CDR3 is CASSPRVLGEQYF. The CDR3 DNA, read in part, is TGTGCCAGCTCGCCTAGGGTATTGGGAGAACAGTAC.

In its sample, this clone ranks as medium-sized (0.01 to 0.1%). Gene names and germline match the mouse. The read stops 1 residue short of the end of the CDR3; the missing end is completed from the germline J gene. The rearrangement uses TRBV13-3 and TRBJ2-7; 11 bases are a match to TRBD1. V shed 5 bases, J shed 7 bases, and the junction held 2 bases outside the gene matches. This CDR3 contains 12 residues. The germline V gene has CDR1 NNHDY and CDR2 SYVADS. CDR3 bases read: TGTGCCAGCAGGGACAGGGGGCAAGAACAGTAC. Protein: CASRDRGQEQY. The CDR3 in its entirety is CASRDRGQEQYF.

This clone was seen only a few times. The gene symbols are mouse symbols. The CDR3 spells CASRGQGAAERLFF. Partial CDR3 DNA: TGTGCCAGCAGGGGACAGGGAGCGGCCGAAAGATTATTT. The chain carries TRBV15 and TRBJ1-4; the match to TRBD1 covers 9 bases. The read ends 1 residue shy of where the CDR3 ends; the end is completed using the germline J gene. Germline V gene data show CDR1 as SGHND and CDR2 as FRSKSL. This CDR3 has 14 amino acids. Trimming took 6 bases from V and 7 from J; bases not matched to a gene: 6.

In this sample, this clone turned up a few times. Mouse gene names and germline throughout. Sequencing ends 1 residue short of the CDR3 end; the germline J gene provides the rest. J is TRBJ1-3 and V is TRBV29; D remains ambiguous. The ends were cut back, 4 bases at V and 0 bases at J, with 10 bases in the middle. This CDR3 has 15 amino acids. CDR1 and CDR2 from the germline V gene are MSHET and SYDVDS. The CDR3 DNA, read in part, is TGTGCTAGCAGTTGGGTCAGTCATTCTGGAAATACGCTCTAT. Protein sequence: CASSWVSHSGNTLY. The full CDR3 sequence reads CASSWVSHSGNTLYF.

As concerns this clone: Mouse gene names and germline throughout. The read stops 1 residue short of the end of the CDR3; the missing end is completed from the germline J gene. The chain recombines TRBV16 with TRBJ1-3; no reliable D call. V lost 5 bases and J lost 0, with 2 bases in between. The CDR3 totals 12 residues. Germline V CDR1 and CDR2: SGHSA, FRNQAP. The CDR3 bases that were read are TGTGCAAGCAGCAATTCTGGAAATACGCTCTAT. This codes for CASSNSGNTLY. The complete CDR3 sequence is CASSNSGNTLYF.

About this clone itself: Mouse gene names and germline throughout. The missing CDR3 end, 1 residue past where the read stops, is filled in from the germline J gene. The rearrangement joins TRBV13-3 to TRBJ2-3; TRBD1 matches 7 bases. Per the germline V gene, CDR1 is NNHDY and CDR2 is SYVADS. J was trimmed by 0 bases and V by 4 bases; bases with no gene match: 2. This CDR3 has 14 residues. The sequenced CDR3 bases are TGTGCCAGCAGTCGGGACAGTAGTGCAGAAACGCTGTAT. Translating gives CASSRDSSAETLY. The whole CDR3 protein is CASSRDSSAETLYF.

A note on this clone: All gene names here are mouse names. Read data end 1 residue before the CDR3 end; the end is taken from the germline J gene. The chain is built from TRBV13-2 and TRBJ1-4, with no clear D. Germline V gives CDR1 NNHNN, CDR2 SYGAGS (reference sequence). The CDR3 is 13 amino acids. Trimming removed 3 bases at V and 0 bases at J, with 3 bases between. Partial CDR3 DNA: TGTGCCAGCGGTGGAATTTCCAACGAAAGATTATTT. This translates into CASGGISNERLF. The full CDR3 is CASGGISNERLFF.

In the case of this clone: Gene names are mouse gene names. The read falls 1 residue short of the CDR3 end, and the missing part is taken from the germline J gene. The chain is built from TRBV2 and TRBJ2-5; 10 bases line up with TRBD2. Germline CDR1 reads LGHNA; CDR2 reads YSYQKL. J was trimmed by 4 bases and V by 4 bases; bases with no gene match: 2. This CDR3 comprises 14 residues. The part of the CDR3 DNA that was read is TGTGCCAGCAGCCCCGGGACTGGGGAAGACACCCAGTAC. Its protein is CASSPGTGEDTQY. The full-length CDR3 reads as CASSPGTGEDTQYF. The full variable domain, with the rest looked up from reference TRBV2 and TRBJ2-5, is DPKIIQKPKYLVAVTGSEKILICEQYLGHNAMYWYRQSAKKPLEFMFSYSYQKLMDNQTASSRFQPQSSKKNHLDLQITALKPDDSATYFCASSPGTGEDTQYFGPGTRLLVL.

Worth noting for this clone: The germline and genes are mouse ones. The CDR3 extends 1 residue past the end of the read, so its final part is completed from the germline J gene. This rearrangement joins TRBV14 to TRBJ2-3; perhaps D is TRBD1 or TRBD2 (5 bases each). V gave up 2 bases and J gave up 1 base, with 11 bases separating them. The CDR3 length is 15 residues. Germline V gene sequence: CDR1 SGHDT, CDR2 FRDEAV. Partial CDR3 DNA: TGTGCCAGCAGTTTGACGGGGCGGGGTGCAGAAACGCTGTAT. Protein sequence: CASSLTGRGAETLY. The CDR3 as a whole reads CASSLTGRGAETLYF.

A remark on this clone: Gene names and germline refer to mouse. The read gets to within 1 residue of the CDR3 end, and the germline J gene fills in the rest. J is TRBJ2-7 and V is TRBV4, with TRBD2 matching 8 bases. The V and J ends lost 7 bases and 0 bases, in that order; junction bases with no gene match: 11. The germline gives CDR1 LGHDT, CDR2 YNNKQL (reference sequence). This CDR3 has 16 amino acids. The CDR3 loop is CASKMWGGPSSYEQYF. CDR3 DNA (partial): TGTGCCAGCAAAATGTGGGGGGGGCCCAGCTCCTATGAACAGTAC.

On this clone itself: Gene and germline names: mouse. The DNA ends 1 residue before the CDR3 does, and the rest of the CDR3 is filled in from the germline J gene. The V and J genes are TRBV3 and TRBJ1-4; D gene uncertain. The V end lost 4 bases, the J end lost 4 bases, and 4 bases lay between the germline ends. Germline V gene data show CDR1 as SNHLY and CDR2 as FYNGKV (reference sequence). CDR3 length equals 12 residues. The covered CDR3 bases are TGTGCCAGCAGCTCAAACAACGAAAGATTATTT. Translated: CASSSNNERLF. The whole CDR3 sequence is CASSSNNERLFF.

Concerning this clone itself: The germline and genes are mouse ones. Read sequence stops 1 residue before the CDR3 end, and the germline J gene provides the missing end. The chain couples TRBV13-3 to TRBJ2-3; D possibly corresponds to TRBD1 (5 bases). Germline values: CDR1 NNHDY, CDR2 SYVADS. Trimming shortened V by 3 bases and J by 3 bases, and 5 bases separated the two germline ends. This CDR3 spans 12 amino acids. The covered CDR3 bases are TGTGCCAGCAGTGGACAGGCAGAAACGCTGTAT. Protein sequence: CASSGQAETLY. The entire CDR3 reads CASSGQAETLYF.

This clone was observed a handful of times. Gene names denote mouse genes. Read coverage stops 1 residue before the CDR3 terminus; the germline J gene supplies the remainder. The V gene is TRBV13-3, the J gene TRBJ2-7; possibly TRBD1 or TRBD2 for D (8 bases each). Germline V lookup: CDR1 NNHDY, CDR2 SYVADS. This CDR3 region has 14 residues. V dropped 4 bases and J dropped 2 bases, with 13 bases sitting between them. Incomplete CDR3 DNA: TGTGCCAGCAGTAACAGGGGGGGCGCCTATGAACAGTAC. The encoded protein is CASSNRGGAYEQY. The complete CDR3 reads CASSNRGGAYEQYF.

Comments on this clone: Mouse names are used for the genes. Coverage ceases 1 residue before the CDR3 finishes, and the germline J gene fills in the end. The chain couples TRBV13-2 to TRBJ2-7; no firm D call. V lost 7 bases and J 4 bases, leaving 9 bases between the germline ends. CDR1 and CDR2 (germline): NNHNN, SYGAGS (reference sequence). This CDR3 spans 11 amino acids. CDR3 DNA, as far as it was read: TGTGCCAGCAGATCCGATTATGAACAGTAC. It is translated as CASRSDYEQY. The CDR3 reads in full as CASRSDYEQYF.

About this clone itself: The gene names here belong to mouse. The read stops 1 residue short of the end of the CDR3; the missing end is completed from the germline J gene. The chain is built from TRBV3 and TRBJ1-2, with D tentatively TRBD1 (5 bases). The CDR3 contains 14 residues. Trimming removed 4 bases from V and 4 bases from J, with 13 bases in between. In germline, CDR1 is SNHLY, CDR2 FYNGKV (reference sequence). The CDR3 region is CASSSTRGGSDYTF. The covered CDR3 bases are TGTGCCAGCAGCTCGACAAGGGGAGGCTCCGACTACACC.

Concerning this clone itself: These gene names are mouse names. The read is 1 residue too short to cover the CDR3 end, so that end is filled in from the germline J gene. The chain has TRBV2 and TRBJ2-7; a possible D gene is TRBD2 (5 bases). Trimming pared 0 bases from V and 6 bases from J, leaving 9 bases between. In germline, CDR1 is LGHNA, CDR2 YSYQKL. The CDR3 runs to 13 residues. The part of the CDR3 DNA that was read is TGTGCCAGCAGCCAAGATGGTGGGGTTGAACAGTAC. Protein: CASSQDGGVEQY. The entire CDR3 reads CASSQDGGVEQYF.

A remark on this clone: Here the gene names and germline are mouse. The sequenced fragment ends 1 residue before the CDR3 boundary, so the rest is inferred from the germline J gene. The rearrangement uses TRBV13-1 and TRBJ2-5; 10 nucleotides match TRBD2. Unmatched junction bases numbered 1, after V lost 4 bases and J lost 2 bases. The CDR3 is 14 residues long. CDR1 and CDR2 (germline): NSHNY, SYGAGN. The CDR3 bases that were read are TGTGCCAGCAGTCACTGGGGGGGCCAAGACACCCAGTAC. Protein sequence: CASSHWGGQDTQY. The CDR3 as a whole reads CASSHWGGQDTQYF.